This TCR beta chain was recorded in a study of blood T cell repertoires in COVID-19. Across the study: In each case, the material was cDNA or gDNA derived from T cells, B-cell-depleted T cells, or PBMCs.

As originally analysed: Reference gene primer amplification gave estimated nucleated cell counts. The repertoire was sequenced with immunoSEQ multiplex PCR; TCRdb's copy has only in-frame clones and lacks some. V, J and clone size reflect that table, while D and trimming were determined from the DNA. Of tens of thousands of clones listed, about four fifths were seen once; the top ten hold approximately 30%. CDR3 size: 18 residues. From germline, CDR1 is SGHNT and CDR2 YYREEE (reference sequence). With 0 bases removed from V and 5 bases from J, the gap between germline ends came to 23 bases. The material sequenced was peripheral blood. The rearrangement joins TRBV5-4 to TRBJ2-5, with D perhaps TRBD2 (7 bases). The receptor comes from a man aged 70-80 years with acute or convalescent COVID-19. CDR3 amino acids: CASSLAGGVPSGSETQYF. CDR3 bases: TGTGCCAGCAGCTTGGCGGGGGGCGTGCCATCCGGGTCGGAGACCCAGTACTTC. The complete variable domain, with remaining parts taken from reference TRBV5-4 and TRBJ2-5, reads ETGVTQSPTHLIKTRGQQVTLRCSSQSGHNTVSWYQQALGQGPQFIFQYYREEENGRGNFPPRFSGLQFPNYSSELNVNALELDDSALYLCASSLAGGVPSGSETQYFGPGTRLLVL.